The rows below give T cell receptor beta chains drawn from one sample of a study of T cells after yellow fever vaccination. TCRdb independently ran MiXCR on the 5' RACE reads; one entry per CDR3 protein. The sample carries 500,000 to 650,000 distinct CDR3 sequences, approximately 16% recorded once. The sample here was PBMCs, taken 5 days after the first yellow fever vaccination. Every receptor here comes from a man aged 18 to 29 who received the YFV17D yellow fever vaccine. CDR3s include the opening cysteine and the closing phenylalanine or tryptophan. The D gene is left open where the match is weak. Not every row has a clone size; where given, it reads once, few, many or a size class.

j_gene	abundance	v_gene	d_gene	CDR3nt	CDR3aa
TRBJ1-5	NA	TRBV12-3/TRBV12-4	NA	TGTGCCAGCAGTTTGATGGGGGCTCATCAGCCCCAGCATTTT	CASSLMGAHQPQHF
TRBJ2-7	NA	TRBV5-1	NA	TGCGCCAGCAGCTATTATAGGGACGAGCAGTACTTC	CASSYYRDEQYF
TRBJ2-2	few	TRBV29-1	NA	TGCAGCGTCTTCAGGAACACCGGGGAGCTGTTTTTT	CSVFRNTGELFF
TRBJ2-3	few	TRBV19	NA	TGTGCCAGTAGTATAGTCCTTACAGGGCCATCAGATACGCAGTATTTT	CASSIVLTGPSDTQYF
TRBJ2-1	NA	TRBV28	NA	TGTGCCAGCAGTTTTGACCGGGGTTTGGGTCATGGGGGAAGACACAATGAGCAGTTCTTC	CASSFDRGLGHGGRHNEQFF
TRBJ1-2	NA	TRBV4-1	NA	TGCGCCAGCAGCCAAGTAGGAGGCGTAACGGGCTATGGCTACACCTTC	CASSQVGGVTGYGYTF
TRBJ1-1	few	TRBV12-3/TRBV12-4	NA	TGTGCCAGCAGTCCCCCAGGGATCTCAGCTTTCTTT	CASSPPGISAFF
TRBJ2-3	NA	TRBV20-1	TRBD1	TGCAGTGCTAGAACCGGGACAGGGGGCCCACATACGCAGTATTTT	CSARTGTGGPHTQYF
TRBJ2-5	NA	TRBV20-1	NA	TGCAGTGCTATCGGGGAGCTGGACGGGGAGACCCAGTACTTC	CSAIGELDGETQYF
TRBJ2-1	many	TRBV6-4	TRBD1	TGTGCCAGCAGTGCCGGCCCGGGACAGTACAATGAGCAGTTCTTC	CASSAGPGQYNEQFF
TRBJ1-6	NA	TRBV28	NA	TGTGCCAAAAACCCCCGTCTGCGAATCAACAATTCACCCCTCCACTTT	CAKNPRLRINNSPLHF
TRBJ1-5	NA	TRBV19	NA	TGTGCCAGTCAAACCGGGGAGGCGCATCGGCCCCAGCATTTT	CASQTGEAHRPQHF
TRBJ2-3	NA	TRBV15	TRBD2	TGTGCCACCAGCCGCCTAGGGAGCGGGGGAGATACGCAGTATTTT	CATSRLGSGGDTQYF
TRBJ2-1	NA	TRBV20-1	NA	TGCAGTGCTAGGGCGGCAGGGACTTACAATGAGCAGTTCTTC	CSARAAGTYNEQFF
TRBJ2-3	few	TRBV20-1	NA	TGCAGCGTCAGGGTCTTCACAGATACGCAGTATTTT	CSVRVFTDTQYF
TRBJ2-7	NA	TRBV10-2	TRBD2	TGCGCCAGCAGGAAGGGTCCGGGGGGCTCCTACGAGCAGTACTTC	CASRKGPGGSYEQYF
TRBJ1-1	NA	TRBV7-2	NA	TGTGCCAGCAGCCCTCGGGGGGAGGAAGCTTTCTTT	CASSPRGEEAFF
TRBJ2-7	many	TRBV5-8	NA	TGTGCCAGCAGATCTGGTCTGGGGTACTACGAGCAGTACTTC	CASRSGLGYYEQYF
TRBJ1-4	few	TRBV7-9	NA	TGTGCCAGCAGCTTTTGGGATTCTAATGAAAAACTGTTTTTT	CASSFWDSNEKLFF
TRBJ2-1	NA	TRBV4-1	TRBD2	TGCGCCAGCAGCTTCCGACTAGCGGGGGGCAATGAGCAGTTCTTC	CASSFRLAGGNEQFF
TRBJ1-1	NA	TRBV6-2/TRBV6-3	TRBD1	TGTGCCAGCCGGGGACAGCAGGGCCGGTGGAACACTGAAGCTTTCTTT	CASRGQQGRWNTEAFF
TRBJ2-5	NA	TRBV4-3	TRBD2	TGCGCCAGCAGCCAGAGGCTAGCGGGGGGGCTCCAAGAGACCCAGTACTTC	CASSQRLAGGLQETQYF
TRBJ2-1	few	TRBV7-3	NA	TGTGCCAGCAGCTTAAGTCGGGGAAACAATGAGCAGTTCTTC	CASSLSRGNNEQFF
TRBJ2-1	few	TRBV18	NA	TGTGCCAGCTCACCTACCGATTCTAGCACTGAGCAGTTCTTC	CASSPTDSSTEQFF
TRBJ2-2	NA	TRBV7-2	TRBD2	TGTGCCAGCGAGAGGGGCGGGAGGCCCGGGGAGCTGTTTTTT	CASERGGRPGELFF
TRBJ2-2	many	TRBV28	NA	TGTGCCAGCAGCTTAAGGGCCGGGGAGCTGTTTTTT	CASSLRAGELFF
TRBJ1-4	NA	TRBV7-2	NA	TGTGCCAGCAGCTTAGGAGGGATCGGGGAAAAACTGTTTTTT	CASSLGGIGEKLFF
TRBJ1-6	many	TRBV20-1	TRBD1	TGCAGTGCTAGAGATTGGGACAGCTATAATTCACCCCTCCACTTT	CSARDWDSYNSPLHF
TRBJ1-5	NA	TRBV6-2/TRBV6-3	NA	TGTGCCAGCAGTTACAGCAACGCGCCCCAGCATTTT	CASSYSNAPQHF
TRBJ1-5	NA	TRBV12-3/TRBV12-4	NA	TGTGCCAGCAATGAGGACGGTAATAGCAATCAGCCCCAGCATTTT	CASNEDGNSNQPQHF
TRBJ1-5	few	TRBV19	NA	TGTGCCAGTAGCCCTAATGCGGACAATCTAGCCCAGCATTTT	CASSPNADNLAQHF
TRBJ2-7	few	TRBV9	TRBD2	TGTGCCAGCAGCCCACGGACTAGCGGGGCTCAGTACTTC	CASSPRTSGAQYF
TRBJ1-1	once	TRBV20-1	TRBD1	TGCAGTGCGGGGAGACAGGGGGCGGACACTGAAGCTTTCTTT	CSAGRQGADTEAFF
TRBJ2-3	few	TRBV12-3/TRBV12-4	NA	TGTGCCAGCAGTCAACCAGGGGGGTTCACAGATACGCAGTATTTT	CASSQPGGFTDTQYF
TRBJ1-1	few	TRBV6-5	TRBD1	TGTGCCAGCAGTTACCCAGTCACCAGGGGGCTGAACACTGAAGCTTTCTTT	CASSYPVTRGLNTEAFF
TRBJ1-1	few	TRBV7-9	NA	TGTGCCAGCAGCCAAGTGGCACGGGGAGTCACTGAAGCTTTCTTT	CASSQVARGVTEAFF
TRBJ2-1	few	TRBV4-1	TRBD2	TGCGCCAGCAGCAACAGACTAGCGGGACCCTACAATGAGCAGTTCTTC	CASSNRLAGPYNEQFF
TRBJ1-2	NA	TRBV4-3	NA	TGCGCCAGCAGCCAAGTCGGTAACAGCCAATTCTATGGCTACACCTTC	CASSQVGNSQFYGYTF
TRBJ2-2	few	TRBV5-5	TRBD2	TGTGCCAGCAGCCGGCTGGGACTACACACCGGGGAGCTGTTTTTT	CASSRLGLHTGELFF
TRBJ1-1	few	TRBV6-5	NA	TGTGCCAGCAGTTACCGAGGGCAGAACACTGAAGCTTTCTTT	CASSYRGQNTEAFF
TRBJ2-1	NA	TRBV21-1	NA	TGTGCCACCCAAAGGAGGGGGCGGAAATACAATGAGCAGTTCTTC	CATQRRGRKYNEQFF
TRBJ1-1	few	TRBV6-1	TRBD1	TGTGCCAGCAGTGGACTGACAGGGGGGCCCTATGAAGCTTTCTTT	CASSGLTGGPYEAFF
TRBJ2-5	NA	TRBV5-1	NA	TGCGCCAGCAGCTCTATGGGAACAGGCGGGGAGACCCAGTACTTC	CASSSMGTGGETQYF
TRBJ2-1	few	TRBV20-1	TRBD2	TGCAGTGCCGTAGGACTAGCGGGGGACAATGAGCAGTTCTTC	CSAVGLAGDNEQFF
TRBJ1-1	NA	TRBV5-1	NA	TGCGCCAGCAGCTTTGGGACTGGGACGGGGGACACTGAAGCTTTCTTT	CASSFGTGTGDTEAFF
TRBJ1-4	few	TRBV7-2	TRBD1	TGTGCCAGCAGCTCCGGACCGGGACAGGTTAATGAAAAACTGTTTTTT	CASSSGPGQVNEKLFF
TRBJ2-7	few	TRBV14	NA	TGTGCCAGCAGCCGGGTAGGACGGATCCCCTACGAGCAGTACTTC	CASSRVGRIPYEQYF
TRBJ2-3	few	TRBV7-2	NA	TGTGCCACAACTTCCAGAGACGGAGATACGCAGTATTTT	CATTSRDGDTQYF
TRBJ1-4	NA	TRBV7-2	TRBD1	TGTGCCAGCAGCTTATTCCGCTCCGGGACAGTGAGGGAAAAACTGTTTTTT	CASSLFRSGTVREKLFF
TRBJ2-2	few	TRBV11-2	NA	TGTGCCAGCAGCTTATATACCACCGGGGAGCTGTTTTTT	CASSLYTTGELFF
TRBJ2-1	NA	TRBV11-1	NA	TGTGCCAGCAGCTTAGTCGGGTCCGCCCAAGAGACCTACAATGAGCAGTTCTTC	CASSLVGSAQETYNEQFF
TRBJ2-5	NA	TRBV5-1	NA	TGCGCCAGCAGCTTGGCAGGGGTCGGCAAAGAGACCCAGTACTTC	CASSLAGVGKETQYF
TRBJ2-7	few	TRBV12-3/TRBV12-4	TRBD1	TGTGCCAGCAAGAGACAGGGGACACTCTACGAGCAGTACTTC	CASKRQGTLYEQYF
TRBJ1-6	NA	TRBV7-8	NA	TGTGCCAGCCTCTTAGGTGGGGGCTCCTATAATTCACCCCTCCACTTT	CASLLGGGSYNSPLHF
TRBJ2-3	NA	TRBV20-1	TRBD2	TGCAGTGCTCCTAAGCTAGCGGGGGGGTTCACAGATACGCAGTATTTT	CSAPKLAGGFTDTQYF